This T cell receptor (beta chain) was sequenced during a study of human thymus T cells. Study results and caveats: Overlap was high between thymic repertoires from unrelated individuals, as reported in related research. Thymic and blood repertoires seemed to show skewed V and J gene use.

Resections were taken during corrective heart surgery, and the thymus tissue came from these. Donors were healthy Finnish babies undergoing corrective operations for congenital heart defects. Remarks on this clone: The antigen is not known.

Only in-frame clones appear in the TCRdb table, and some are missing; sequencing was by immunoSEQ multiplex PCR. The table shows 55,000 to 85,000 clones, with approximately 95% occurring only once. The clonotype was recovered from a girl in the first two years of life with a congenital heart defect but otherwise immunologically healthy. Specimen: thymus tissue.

The CDR3 loop reads CASSSWGRSETQYF. In DNA, the CDR3 is TGTGCCAGTAGTAGCTGGGGGCGATCAGAGACCCAGTACTTC. This chain connects TRBV19 to TRBJ2-5, with TRBD1 as a possible D gene (6 bases). The length of the CDR3 is 14 residues. CDR1 and CDR2 from the germline V gene are LNHDA and SQIVND (reference sequence). V lost 4 bases to trimming and J lost 4 bases, with 13 bases between them.